Each of the 27 T cell receptor beta chains below was sequenced from the same sample in a study of T cell responses to AZD1222 COVID-19 vaccine. Some clones are missing from TCRdb's copy, which holds only in-frame ones; the method was immunoSEQ multiplex PCR. Here the sample spans 150,000 to 200,000 clones, over 85% being singletons. This material consisted of peripheral blood, taken 28 days after the second dose of the MenACWY control vaccine. Receptor source: an adult who received the MenACWY meningococcal vaccine as a control.

This clone was recorded once. This sequence joins TRBV7-2 and TRBJ1-1, with TRBD1 matching over 7 bases. Germline CDR1 and CDR2: SGHTA and FQGNSA. This CDR3 is built from 12 residues. J was trimmed by 14 bases and V by 1 base; bases with no gene match: 7. CDR3: CASSLVTGTVFF. Written as DNA, the CDR3 is TGTGCCAGCAGCTTAGTAACCGGGACAGTCTTCTTT.

The chain uses TRBV12-3 or TRBV12-4 and TRBJ2-5; no firm D call. CDR3 length: 11 amino acids. V gave up 3 bases and J gave up 5 bases, with 4 bases separating them. The CDR3 protein is CASSLLETQYF. The CDR3 coding sequence is TGTGCCAGCAGTTTGTTGGAGACCCAGTACTTC.

This clone has just one count. The chain combines TRBV4-3 with TRBJ2-7; D possibly corresponds to TRBD2 (5 bases). Trimming shortened V by 1 base and J by 4 bases, and 11 bases separated the two germline ends. CDR3 size: 14 residues. The germline V gene has CDR1 LGHNA and CDR2 YSLEER. The CDR3 sequence is CASSQGVPGYEQYF. The CDR3 coding sequence is TGCGCCAGCAGCCAAGGGGTCCCGGGGTACGAGCAGTACTTC.

V and J are TRBV5-1 and TRBJ2-2, with D unclear. The CDR3 length is 14 residues. The V end was cut by 2 bases, the J end by 1 base, with 6 bases between. Germline assignment: CDR1 SGHRS and CDR2 YFSETQ. The CDR3 is CASSLGRNTGELFF. The DNA of the CDR3 is TGCGCCAGCAGCTTAGGAAGGAACACCGGGGAGCTGTTTTTT.

The chain has TRBV7-3 and TRBJ2-2; a weak D match, TRBD2 (5 bases). V shed 5 bases and J shed 8 bases, with 12 bases lying between them. This CDR3 has 13 residues. From germline, CDR1 is SGHTA and CDR2 FQGTGA. DNA for the CDR3: TGTGCCAGCAGCGACCTCGGGGAAGGGGAGCTGTTTTTT. Translation: CASSDLGEGELFF.

This clone was recorded only once. This chain connects TRBV9 to TRBJ2-5; perhaps TRBD1 as D (5 bases). This CDR3 spans 13 amino acids. V was cut by 1 base and J by 2 bases, with 6 bases left in between. Looked up from germline, CDR1 is SGDLS and CDR2 is YYNGEE. The CDR3 nucleotides read TGTGCCAGCAGCGTACAGGGTCAAGAGACCCAGTACTTC. Protein: CASSVQGQETQYF.

The rearrangement uses TRBV27 and TRBJ2-3, with D possibly being TRBD1 or TRBD2 (5 bases each). Trimming removed 3 bases at V and 4 bases at J, with 17 bases between. CDR3 size: 16 residues. CDR1 and CDR2 from the germline V gene are MNHEY and SMNVEV (reference sequence). The CDR3 sequence: CASSFGGGPRPDTQYF. As DNA, the CDR3 is TGTGCCAGCAGTTTTGGTGGGGGTCCCCGTCCAGATACGCAGTATTTT.

The rearrangement links TRBV7-2 to TRBJ2-1; no definite D call. The V gene's germline CDR1 is SGHTA and CDR2 FQGNSA. This CDR3 region has 14 residues. V lost 5 bases and J 4 bases, leaving 12 bases between the germline ends. CDR3 in amino acids: CASSPDLLYNEQFF. The CDR3 DNA reads TGTGCCAGCAGCCCCGACTTACTATACAATGAGCAGTTCTTC.

V usage is TRBV5-1 and J usage is TRBJ2-2; the match to TRBD1 covers 7 bases. CDR1 and CDR2 (germline): SGHRS, YFSETQ. This CDR3 has 13 amino acids. J was trimmed by 5 bases and V by 5 bases; bases with no gene match: 3. The CDR3 here is CASRTGPTGELFF. Written as DNA, the CDR3 is TGCGCCAGCAGGACAGGGCCGACCGGGGAGCTGTTTTTT.

The chain combines TRBV19 with TRBJ1-2; D unclear. The CDR3 loop spans 15 amino acids. Germline V gene lookup returns CDR1 LNHDA and CDR2 SQIVND (reference sequence). V lost 3 bases to trimming and J lost 0 bases, with 11 bases between them. The CDR3 DNA reads as TGTGCCAGTAGTATTCAACACCAAGCTAACTATGGCTACACCTTC. This sequence encodes CASSIQHQANYGYTF.

The genes are TRBV5-6 and TRBJ1-1; TRBD1 might be the D (5 bases). Between the trimmed V and J ends, which lost 2 bases and 5 bases, there was a span of 13 bases. The CDR3 has 14 amino acids. Germline values: CDR1 SGHDT, CDR2 YYEEEE. In DNA form, the CDR3 reads TGTGCCAGCAGCTTTGCGCAGGGTGGTACTGAAGCTTTCTTT. Its translation: CASSFAQGGTEAFF. Full variable domain (outside the CDR3, taken from reference TRBV5-6 and TRBJ1-1): DAGVTQSPTHLIKTRGQQVTLRCSPKSGHDTVSWYQQALGQGPQFIFQYYEEEERQRGNFPDRFSGHQFPNYSSELNVNALLLGDSALYLCASSFAQGGTEAFFGQGTRLTVV.

The chain joins TRBV6-6 to TRBJ1-5, with no clear D. Looked up from germline, CDR1 is MNHNY and CDR2 is SVGAGI (reference sequence). V shed 4 bases and J shed 0 bases, with 7 bases lying between them. There are 14 residues in the CDR3. The CDR3 DNA follows: TGTGCCAGCAGTTCTCTTGATAGCAATCAGCCCCAGCATTTT. Its translation: CASSSLDSNQPQHF.

This chain connects TRBV11-3 to TRBJ2-1; unclear D gene. V was pared by 0 bases and J by 13 bases, with 13 bases between. Germline CDR1 and CDR2: SGHNT and YENEEA. This CDR3 has 13 residues. The CDR3 here is CASSLEVASPQFF. The CDR3 DNA follows: TGTGCCAGCAGCTTAGAAGTGGCTTCTCCTCAGTTCTTC.

This clone was seen just once. The chain combines TRBV12-5 with TRBJ2-7, with D perhaps matching TRBD2 (6 bases). Germline CDR1 reads LGHNT; CDR2 reads FRNRAP. Trimming removed 0 bases from V and 4 bases from J, with 16 bases in between. CDR3 length equals 16 residues. CDR3 sequence reads: CASGLVARDLTYEQYF. CDR3 nucleotide sequence: TGTGCTAGTGGTTTGGTAGCCCGGGACTTGACGTACGAGCAGTACTTC.

This clone was observed a single time. The DNA of the CDR3 is TGCAGCGTCAAGTTGCCGGGACCTTTCTTT. It codes for CSVKLPGPFF. The J gene is TRBJ1-1, the V gene TRBV29-1; tentatively, D is TRBD1 (5 bases). The CDR3 sequence is 10 residues long. V lost 6 bases and J 12 bases, leaving 14 bases between the germline ends. Germline V lookup: CDR1 SQVTM, CDR2 ANQGSEA.

This rearrangement joins TRBV29-1 to TRBJ2-7; 10 nucleotides line up with TRBD1. The V gene end was trimmed by 6 bases and the J gene end by 6 bases; junction bases not matched to a gene: 8. Germline V gives CDR1 SQVTM, CDR2 ANQGSEA. The CDR3 is 13 amino acids. DNA of the CDR3: TGCAGCGTCGCTTTTAGGGACAGGGGCGAGCAGTACTTC. Its translation: CSVAFRDRGEQYF.

The J gene is TRBJ1-2, the V gene TRBV29-1; TRBD1 might be the D (6 bases). Germline CDR1 is SQVTM and CDR2 is ANQGSEA. The CDR3 has 15 residues. The V gene lost 1 base and the J gene lost 5 bases, with 17 bases spanning the gap. CDR3 bases: TGCAGCGTTGAAGTCCGGGCCCAGGGGCAATATGGCTACACCTTC. Its translation: CSVEVRAQGQYGYTF.

A single count supports this clone. This rearrangement joins TRBV18 to TRBJ2-7; 7 nucleotides line up with TRBD1. Trimming at V came to 6 bases and at J to 5 bases, leaving 19 bases not matched to a gene. CDR1 KGHSH and CDR2 LQKENI come from the germline V gene. The CDR3 loop spans 17 amino acids. CDR3 sequence (DNA): TGTGCCAGCTCGCCTTTCTCCCCCCGGACAGGCTACGACGAGCAGTACTTC. It encodes CASSPFSPRTGYDEQYF.

The rearrangement joins TRBV6-5 to TRBJ2-1; TRBD2 matches at 9 bases. The CDR3 covers 14 residues. Germline assignment: CDR1 MNHEY and CDR2 SVGAGI. Unmatched junction bases numbered 13, after V lost 9 bases and J lost 10 bases. Here the CDR3 reads CASAASGTGWEQFF. The CDR3 region has the DNA TGTGCCAGTGCCGCTAGCGGGACGGGATGGGAGCAGTTCTTC.

In DNA, the CDR3 is TGTGCCACCGCAAGGGGACAAGTTGAAAAACTGTTTTTT. Residues: CATARGQVEKLFF. The V gene is TRBV6-6, the J gene TRBJ1-4; a possible D gene is TRBD1 (6 bases). The CDR3 covers 13 residues. Per the germline V gene, CDR1 is MNHNY and CDR2 is SVGAGI (reference sequence). V shed 10 bases and J shed 7 bases, with 16 bases lying between them.

The chain has TRBV7-2 and TRBJ1-6, with 8 bases matching TRBD1. The germline V gene encodes CDR1 SGHTA and CDR2 FQGNSA. V trimming: 6 bases; J trimming: 8 bases; junction bases outside the gene matches: 18. The CDR3 is 18 residues long. For the CDR3, the DNA is TGTGCCAGCAGTCTAGGACAGGGATCTGAATTGGGGTATTCACCCCTCCACTTT. It yields the protein CASSLGQGSELGYSPLHF.

The V gene is TRBV13, the J gene TRBJ1-2; no clear D gene. Germline V gene lookup returns CDR1 PRHDT and CDR2 FYEKMQ (reference sequence). V was trimmed by 4 bases and J by 1 base, leaving 13 bases between them. CDR3 size: 15 residues. CDR3 bases: TGTGCCAGCAGCTCCTACCCCACGGTTAACTATGGCTACACCTTC. This translates into CASSSYPTVNYGYTF.

The V and J genes are TRBV29-1 and TRBJ1-2, with no clear D. V gave up 6 bases and J gave up 4 bases, with 9 bases separating them. This CDR3 comprises 11 residues. Germline lookup yields CDR1 SQVTM and CDR2 ANQGSEA. CDR3 loop: CSVVEIYGYTF. CDR3 in DNA: TGCAGCGTCGTGGAAATCTATGGCTACACCTTC.

V and J are TRBV29-1 and TRBJ1-2, with D hard to call. The V and J ends lost 4 bases and 8 bases respectively, with 14 bases between them. The CDR3 length is 12 residues. Germline values: CDR1 SQVTM, CDR2 ANQGSEA. CDR3 residues: CSVGGGAEGYTF. The CDR3 DNA reads as TGCAGCGTTGGAGGCGGTGCGGAAGGCTACACCTTC.

J is TRBJ2-7 and V is TRBV5-1; 7 nucleotides align to TRBD1. This CDR3 has 15 amino acids. The ends lost 4 bases at V and 2 bases at J; junction bases unmatched: 9. The germline CDR1 and CDR2 sequences are SGHRS and YFSETQ. CDR3 sequence reads: CASSETGTVTYEQYF. The CDR3 DNA reads as TGCGCCAGCAGCGAAACCGGGACAGTCACCTACGAGCAGTACTTC.

The CDR3 loop reads CASSYGVPDEQYF. CDR3 in DNA: TGTGCCAGCAGTTACGGGGTTCCGGACGAGCAGTACTTC. The V and J genes are TRBV6-2 or TRBV6-3 and TRBJ2-7; D remains ambiguous. The CDR3 totals 13 residues. From germline, CDR1 is MNHEY and CDR2 SVGEGT. V was pared by 2 bases and J by 5 bases, with 10 bases between.

The chain joins TRBV19 to TRBJ2-2; TRBD2 aligns across 8 bases. The V gene end was trimmed by 6 bases and the J gene end by 5 bases; junction bases not matched to a gene: 8. CDR3 length equals 15 residues. Germline lookup yields CDR1 LNHDA and CDR2 SQIVND (reference sequence). The chain's CDR3 is CASSGRAEKTGELFF. The CDR3 DNA is TGTGCCAGTAGCGGGAGGGCCGAGAAAACCGGGGAGCTGTTTTTT.